This note documents a single T cell receptor beta chain sequence. This entry belongs to a study of blood T cell repertoires in COVID-19. Overall study context: COVID-19 samples collected from the United States, Italy and Spain covered acute and convalescent phases. In each case, the material was cDNA or gDNA derived from T cells, B-cell-depleted T cells, or PBMCs.

While infection was still active, Seattle patients were enrolled and then followed longitudinally. Authors' analysis steps: The authors estimated nucleated cell counts from reference gene primer amplification. Repertoires were generated with immunoSEQ multiplex PCR, while TCRdb's copy carries only in-frame clones and drops some. V and J calls and clone size are given by that table; D and trimming were obtained from the DNA. This table has under 200,000 clones, around 80% appearing once. The CDR3 is made up of 15 amino acids. V was pared by 3 bases and J by 4 bases, with 7 bases of the junction left unmatched. Germline V CDR1 and CDR2: SEHNR, FQNEAQ (reference sequence).

The source material was peripheral blood. The receptor's source is a woman aged 70 to 79 with COVID-19, enrolled during active disease. The rearrangement uses TRBV7-9 and TRBJ2-5; 8 nucleotides align to TRBD2. The CDR3 sequence is CASSLAPAGGETQYF. The CDR3 DNA sequence: TGTGCCAGCAGCTTGGCCCCGGCGGGAGGAGAGACCCAGTACTTC. The entire variable domain, with the rest obtained from reference TRBV7-9 and TRBJ2-5, is as follows: DTGVSQNPRHKITKRGQNVTFRCDPISEHNRLYWYRQTLGQGPEFLTYFQNEAQLEKSRLLSDRFSAERPKGSFSTLEIQRTEQGDSAMYLCASSLAPAGGETQYFGPGTRLLVL.